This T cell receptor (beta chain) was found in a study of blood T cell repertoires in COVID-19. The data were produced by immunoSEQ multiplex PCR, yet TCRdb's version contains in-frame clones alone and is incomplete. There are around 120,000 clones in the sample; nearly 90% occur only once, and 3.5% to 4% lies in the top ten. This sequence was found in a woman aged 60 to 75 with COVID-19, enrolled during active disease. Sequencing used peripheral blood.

CDR3 protein: CASSPPGRLDEQYF. DNA of the CDR3: TGTGCCAGCAGCCCCCCAGGCAGGCTCGACGAGCAGTACTTC. The chain recombines TRBV5-6 with TRBJ2-7; D uncertain. The V end lost 4 bases, the J end lost 5 bases, and 16 bases lay between the germline ends. The CDR3 is 14 residues long. The germline V gene encodes CDR1 SGHDT and CDR2 YYEEEE.